Described below is a single TCR beta chain sequence and its context. Its antigen is as yet unknown. The J segment lost 2 bases and the V segment lost 3 bases, leaving 3 bases of the junction unmatched. The CDR3 loop spans 14 amino acids. Looked up from germline, CDR1 is SNHLY and CDR2 is FYNNEI. This specimen comes from a study of shared clonotypes between healthy human individuals. Study background: Per donor, three plates held CD4 naive cells, three held CD4 memory, two held CD8 naive and one held CD8 memory. Study outcomes and limitations: Rarefaction exposed incomplete sorted-subset sequencing despite large depth.

Genomic DNA of each subset was evenly split across several immunoSEQ plates. Profiling relied on immunoSEQ multiplex PCR, and the TCRdb table lists in-frame clones only, not all of them. The sample yields about 2.3 million clones, over 90% seen once. Sequencing was carried out using naive CD4+ T cells from PBMCs. The sample's subset: CD45RA+ positively selected. The chain couples TRBV2 to TRBJ1-2; 7 nucleotides match TRBD1. This sequence originates from a man between 18 and 35 years old in good health. Some clones in this sample may be carry-over from other donors' samples. CDR3 in amino acids: CASSEETGNYGYTF. As DNA, the CDR3 is TGTGCCAGCAGTGAGGAGACAGGGAACTATGGCTACACCTTC. Supplemented by reference TRBV2 and TRBJ1-2, the full variable domain reads EPEVTQTPSHQVTQMGQEVILRCVPISNHLYFYWYRQILGQKVEFLVSFYNNEISEKSEIFDDQFSVERPDGSNFTLKIRSTKLEDSAMYFCASSEETGNYGYTFGSGTRLTVV.